A single sample is the source of the 14 T cell receptor beta chains below, sequenced in a study of blood T cells in healthy people across ages. With a J-beta primer mix and a sample-barcoded 5' primer, a second PCR ran 7 to 11 cycles. TCRdb reprocessed the 5' RACE reads via MiXCR and lists one record per CDR3 protein. Of 600,000 to 850,000 distinct CDR3 sequences listed, around 25% are singletons. These records were also assigned to another study, of T cells of mothers and their children.

Sequencing was carried out using blood. Every receptor here comes from a boy aged 5 to 17 in good health.

This clonotype has a handful of counts. The chain has TRBV12-3 or TRBV12-4 and TRBJ1-2, with D possibly matching TRBD1 (5 bases). The CDR3 contains 14 residues. V lost 2 bases, J lost 1 base, and 8 bases lay in between. CDR3 amino acids: CASSLSGHNYGYTF. CDR3 DNA sequence: TGTGCCAGCAGTTTATCGGGGCATAACTATGGCTACACCTTC.

This clonotype has more than one count but fewer than ten. The chain joins TRBV7-9 to TRBJ1-1; D unresolved. The CDR3 spans 14 residues. Trimming took 6 bases from V and 0 from J, leaving 11 bases between them. Germline V gives CDR1 SEHNR, CDR2 FQNEAQ (reference sequence). In DNA form, the CDR3 reads TGTGCCAGCAGACTGAGCGGGATGAACACTGAAGCTTTCTTT. As protein: CASRLSGMNTEAFF.

This clonotype was counted a few times. The V gene is TRBV6-2 or TRBV6-3, the J gene TRBJ2-7, with 10 nucleotides matching TRBD1. V gave up 0 bases and J gave up 5 bases; unmatched junction bases: 16. The CDR3 contains 19 residues. CDR1 is MNHEY and CDR2 is SVGEGT in the germline V gene. Written as DNA, the CDR3 is TGTGCCAGCAGTTACTCGAAGCGCACCCGGGACAGGGGAATCAACGAGCAGTACTTC. As protein: CASSYSKRTRDRGINEQYF.

The table lists this clonotype with a few counts. J is TRBJ2-1 and V is TRBV29-1, with 8 bases lining up with TRBD2. Germline V gene data show CDR1 as SQVTM and CDR2 as ANQGSEA. V was clipped by 0 bases and J by 3 bases; unmatched bases: 16. The CDR3 loop spans 19 amino acids. CDR3: CSVEDLAGGTMLNYNEQFF. CDR3 in DNA: TGCAGCGTTGAAGATCTTGCGGGGGGAACGATGCTGAACTACAATGAGCAGTTCTTC.

This clonotype was seen a handful of times. CDR3 loop: CASSPAPSNEQFF. The DNA for the CDR3 is TGTGCCAGCTCACCGGCCCCATCCAATGAGCAGTTCTTC. The gene calls are TRBV18 and TRBJ2-5, with no clear D. The last part of the DNA fits TRBJ2-1 better; the J call may be wrong. The CDR3 sequence is 13 residues long. CDR1 KGHSH and CDR2 LQKENI come from the germline V gene.

The chain combines TRBV15 with TRBJ2-6; D is uncertain. Germline lookup yields CDR1 LNHNV and CDR2 YYDKDF (reference sequence). V gave up 0 bases and J gave up 1 base, with 10 bases separating them. This CDR3 has 17 residues. CDR3 amino acids: CATSRDAAVSGANVLTF. CDR3 sequence (DNA): TGTGCCACCAGCAGAGATGCGGCAGTATCTGGGGCCAACGTCCTGACTTTC.

The rearrangement uses TRBV25-1 and TRBJ2-3, with D perhaps matching TRBD2 (6 bases). Trimming shortened V by 3 bases and J by 3 bases, and 16 bases separated the two germline ends. Germline V gives CDR1 MGHDK, CDR2 SYGVNS. CDR3 length: 16 amino acids. Written as DNA, the CDR3 is TGTGCCAGCAGTGATGGTGGGGGGTCGTTGACAGATACGCAGTATTTT. This encodes CASSDGGGSLTDTQYF. The whole variable domain, remainder taken from reference TRBV25-1 and TRBJ2-3, is EADIYQTPRYLVIGTGKKITLECSQTMGHDKMYWYQQDPGMELHLIHYSYGVNSTEKGDLSSESTVSRIRTEHFPLTLESARPSHTSQYLCASSDGGGSLTDTQYFGPGTRLTVL.

The rearrangement uses TRBV12-3 or TRBV12-4 and TRBJ2-5; 8 bases are shared with TRBD2. V lost 3 bases and J lost 0; bases outside the gene matches: 6. The CDR3 is 16 residues long. The CDR3 nucleotides read TGTGCCAGCAGTTTTGTTAGCGGGGCGTACCAAGAGACCCAGTACTTC. Translating gives CASSFVSGAYQETQYF.

Ten or more counts support this clonotype. V and J are TRBV6-2 or TRBV6-3 and TRBJ2-1; 8 nucleotides match TRBD2. With V trimmed by 6 bases and J by 8 bases, 15 bases remained unmatched. Per germline, CDR1 MNHEY and CDR2 SVGEGT. The CDR3 sequence is 16 residues long. CDR3 loop: CASRDPGLVSSDEQFF. The CDR3 region has the DNA TGTGCCAGCAGGGACCCGGGACTAGTCAGTAGCGATGAGCAGTTCTTC.

The chain links TRBV7-8 to TRBJ2-5; D might be TRBD1 (6 bases). The J call could be wrong; TRBJ2-7 is a better fit for the DNA end. The CDR3 totals 19 residues. CDR1 is SGHVS and CDR2 is FQNEAQ in the germline V gene. CDR3 nucleotides: TGTGCCAGCACTAAACGGCGGACAGCCGACCTAAGTAGGACCTACGAGCAGTACTTC. It is translated as CASTKRRTADLSRTYEQYF.

The chain combines TRBV12-3 or TRBV12-4 with TRBJ2-1; D unresolved. The CDR3 sequence is 13 residues long. The V end was cut by 2 bases, the J end by 7 bases, with 9 bases between. CDR3 in amino acids: CASSLLSTNEQFF. The CDR3 region has the DNA TGTGCCAGCAGTTTACTATCGACAAATGAGCAGTTCTTC.

A word on this clonotype: An end of the junction differs from the germline gene, which may be a read error. The genes are TRBV29-1 and TRBJ2-1; D is uncertain. The CDR3 contains 11 residues. Germline loops: CDR1 SQVTM, CDR2 ANQGSEA. DNA for the CDR3: TGCAGCGCCCTGGACCCCAGCGTGCAGCTCTTC. As protein: CSALDPSVQLF.

This clonotype was seen only a few times. The V and J genes are TRBV9 and TRBJ2-1; 9 bases are shared with TRBD1. Germline-derived CDR1 and CDR2 are SGDLS and YYNGEE. CDR3 length: 15 amino acids. The trim removed 3 bases at V and 7 bases at J, leaving 8 bases unmatched. The CDR3 sequence is CASSADRGFSNEQFF. The DNA of the CDR3 is TGTGCCAGCAGCGCCGACAGGGGGTTTTCTAATGAGCAGTTCTTC.

The chain employs TRBV5-1 and TRBJ2-1, with 8 bases matching TRBD2. Germline CDR1 SGHRS, CDR2 YFSETQ. J was trimmed by 0 bases and V by 2 bases; bases with no gene match: 7. The CDR3 totals 17 residues. CDR3 amino acids: CASSFYGRANSYNEQFF. The CDR3 nucleotides read TGCGCCAGCAGCTTTTACGGGAGGGCCAACTCCTACAATGAGCAGTTCTTC.